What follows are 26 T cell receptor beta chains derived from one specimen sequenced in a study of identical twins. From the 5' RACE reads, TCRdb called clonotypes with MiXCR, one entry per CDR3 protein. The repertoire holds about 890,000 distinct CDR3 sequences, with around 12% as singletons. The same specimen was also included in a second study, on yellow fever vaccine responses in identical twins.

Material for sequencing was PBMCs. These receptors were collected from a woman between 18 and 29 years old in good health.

The CDR3 sequence is CASRPPGSGSRGGQFF. CDR3 bases: TGTGCCAGCAGGCCTCCGGGTAGCGGGAGCCGAGGGGGGCAGTTCTTC. This chain joins TRBV27 and TRBJ2-1; 9 nucleotides align to TRBD2. The CDR3 runs 16 residues. Germline trimming cut 6 bases from V and 12 bases from J; bases unmatched to any gene: 18. The V gene's germline CDR1 is MNHEY and CDR2 SMNVEV (reference sequence).

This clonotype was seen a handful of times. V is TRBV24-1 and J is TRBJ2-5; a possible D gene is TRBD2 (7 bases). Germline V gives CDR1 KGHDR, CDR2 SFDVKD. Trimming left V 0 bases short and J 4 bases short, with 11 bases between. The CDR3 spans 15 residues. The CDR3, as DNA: TGTGCCACCAGTGATTTGGCGGGGGCAGGAGAGACCCAGTACTTC. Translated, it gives CATSDLAGAGETQYF.

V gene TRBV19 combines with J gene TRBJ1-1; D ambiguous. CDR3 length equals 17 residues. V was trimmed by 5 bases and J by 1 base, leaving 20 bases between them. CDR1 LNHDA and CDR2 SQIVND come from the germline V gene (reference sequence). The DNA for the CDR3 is TGTGCCAGTAGTGCCCGTACCGCACGGCAAGGGAACACTGAAGCTTTCTTT. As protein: CASSARTARQGNTEAFF.

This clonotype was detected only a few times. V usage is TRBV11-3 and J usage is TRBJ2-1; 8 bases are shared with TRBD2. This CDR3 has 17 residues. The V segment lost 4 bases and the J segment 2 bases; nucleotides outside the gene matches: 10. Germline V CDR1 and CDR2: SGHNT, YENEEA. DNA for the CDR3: TGTGCCAGCAGCTCGGCCCGACTAGCGAGGACCTACAATGAGCAGTTCTTC. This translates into CASSSARLARTYNEQFF.

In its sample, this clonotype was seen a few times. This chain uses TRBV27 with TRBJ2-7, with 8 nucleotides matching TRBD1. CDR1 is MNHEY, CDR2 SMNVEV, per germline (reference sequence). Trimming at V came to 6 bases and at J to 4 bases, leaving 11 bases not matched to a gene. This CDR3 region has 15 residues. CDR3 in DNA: TGTGCCAGCAGCCTGGACAGGGCCGAGGGGTACGAGCAGTACTTC. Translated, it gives CASSLDRAEGYEQYF.

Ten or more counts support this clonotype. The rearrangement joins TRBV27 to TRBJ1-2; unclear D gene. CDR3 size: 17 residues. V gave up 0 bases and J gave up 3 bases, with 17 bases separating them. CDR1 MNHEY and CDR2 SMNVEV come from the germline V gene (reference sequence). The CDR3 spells CASSLSRGTDHYYGYTF. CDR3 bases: TGTGCCAGCAGTTTATCACGTGGTACCGACCACTACTATGGCTACACCTTC.

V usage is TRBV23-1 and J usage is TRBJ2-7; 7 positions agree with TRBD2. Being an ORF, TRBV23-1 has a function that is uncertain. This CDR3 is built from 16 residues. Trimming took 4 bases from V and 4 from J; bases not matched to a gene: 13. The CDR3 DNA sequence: TGCGCCAGCAGTCGGGCGACTAGCCGGTTTTTATACGAGCAGTACGTC. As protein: CASSRATSRFLYEQYV.

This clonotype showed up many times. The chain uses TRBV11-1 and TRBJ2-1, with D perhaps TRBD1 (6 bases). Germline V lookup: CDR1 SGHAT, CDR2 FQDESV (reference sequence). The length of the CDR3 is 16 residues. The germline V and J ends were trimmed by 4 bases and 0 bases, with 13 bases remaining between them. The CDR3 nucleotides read TGTGCCAGCAGCTCCAGGACAGCCTACTCCTACAATGAGCAGTTCTTC. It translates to CASSSRTAYSYNEQFF.

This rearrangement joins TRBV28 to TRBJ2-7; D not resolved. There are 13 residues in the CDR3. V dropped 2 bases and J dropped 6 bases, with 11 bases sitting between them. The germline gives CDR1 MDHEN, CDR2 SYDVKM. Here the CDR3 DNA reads TGTGCCAGCAGTTTAGCTCCATATCTCGAGCAGTACGTC. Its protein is CASSLAPYLEQYV.

The CDR3 nucleotides read TGTGCCAGCAGTCCTGGGACACAATGGGGCTATGGCTACACCTTC. Translated: CASSPGTQWGYGYTF. This sequence joins TRBV12-3 or TRBV12-4 and TRBJ1-2; TRBD1 might be the D (6 bases). This CDR3 is 15 amino acids long. V was shortened by 5 bases and J by 4 bases, with 17 bases between the two germline ends.

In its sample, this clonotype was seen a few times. CDR3 nucleotide sequence: TGCAGTGCTCCCCGGCGGGGGTCCACCGGGGAGCTGTTTTTT. It encodes CSAPRRGSTGELFF. V and J are TRBV20-1 and TRBJ2-2, with TRBD2 matching over 7 bases. CDR1 is DFQATT and CDR2 is SNEGSKA in the germline V gene (reference sequence). The V segment lost 5 bases and the J segment 4 bases; nucleotides outside the gene matches: 7. The CDR3 length is 14 residues.

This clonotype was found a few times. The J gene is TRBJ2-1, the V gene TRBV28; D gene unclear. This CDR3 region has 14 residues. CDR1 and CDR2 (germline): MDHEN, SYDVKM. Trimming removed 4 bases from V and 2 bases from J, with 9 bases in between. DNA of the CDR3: TGTGCCAGCAGTTCCGCAGGAGCCTACAATGAGCAGTTCTTC. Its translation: CASSSAGAYNEQFF.

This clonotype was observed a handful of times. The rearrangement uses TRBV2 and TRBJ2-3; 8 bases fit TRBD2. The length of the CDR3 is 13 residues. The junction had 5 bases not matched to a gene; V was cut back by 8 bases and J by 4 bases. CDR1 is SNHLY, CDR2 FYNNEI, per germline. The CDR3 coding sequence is TGTGCCAGCTCGGGACTAGGGGCAGATACGCAGTATTTT. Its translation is CASSGLGADTQYF.

The CDR3 nucleotides read TGTGCCAGCAGCCAAGATACTGTTTGGACTAGCGGCGATACGCAGTATTTT. It yields the protein CASSQDTVWTSGDTQYF. This sequence joins TRBV14 and TRBJ2-3, with 10 positions matching TRBD2. This CDR3 spans 17 amino acids. Per germline, CDR1 SGHDN and CDR2 FVKESK. V dropped 0 bases and J dropped 6; count of bases not matched to a gene: 9.

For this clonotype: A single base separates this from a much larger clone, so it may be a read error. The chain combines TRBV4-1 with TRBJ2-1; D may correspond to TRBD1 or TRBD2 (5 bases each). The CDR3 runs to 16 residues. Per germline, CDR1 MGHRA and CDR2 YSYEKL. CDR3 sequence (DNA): TGCGCCAGCAGCCAAGTATTGAGTCCGGGACCTAATGTGCAGTTCTTC. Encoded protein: CASSQVLSPGPNVQFF.

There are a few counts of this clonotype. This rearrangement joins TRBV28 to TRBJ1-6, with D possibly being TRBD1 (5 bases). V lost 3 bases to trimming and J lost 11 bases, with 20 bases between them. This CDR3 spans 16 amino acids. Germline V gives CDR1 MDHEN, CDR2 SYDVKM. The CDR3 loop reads CASSFTGTVIIPPLHF. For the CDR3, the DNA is TGTGCCAGCAGTTTCACCGGGACGGTTATAATCCCACCCCTCCACTTT.

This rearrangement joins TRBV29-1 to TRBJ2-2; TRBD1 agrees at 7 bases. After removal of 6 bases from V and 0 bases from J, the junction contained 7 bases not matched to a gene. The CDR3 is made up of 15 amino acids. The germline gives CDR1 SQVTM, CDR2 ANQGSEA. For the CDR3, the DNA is TGCAGCGTGGGTCCCGGGACAGCGAACACCGGGGAGCTGTTTTTT. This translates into CSVGPGTANTGELFF.

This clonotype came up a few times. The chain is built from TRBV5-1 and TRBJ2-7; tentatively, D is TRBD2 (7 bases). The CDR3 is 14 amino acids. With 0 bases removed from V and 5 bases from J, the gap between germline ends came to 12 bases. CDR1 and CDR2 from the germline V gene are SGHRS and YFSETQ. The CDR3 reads CASSLEGGLDEQYF. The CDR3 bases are TGCGCCAGCAGCTTGGAGGGGGGGCTCGACGAGCAGTACTTC. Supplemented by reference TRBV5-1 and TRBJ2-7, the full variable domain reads KAGVTQTPRYLIKTRGQQVTLSCSPISGHRSVSWYQQTPGQGLQFLFEYFSETQRNKGNFPGRFSGRQFSNSRSEMNVSTLELGDSALYLCASSLEGGLDEQYFGPGTRLTVT.

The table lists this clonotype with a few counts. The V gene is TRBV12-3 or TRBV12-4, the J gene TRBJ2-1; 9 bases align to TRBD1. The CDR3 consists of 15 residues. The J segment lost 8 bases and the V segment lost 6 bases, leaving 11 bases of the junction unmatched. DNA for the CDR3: TGTGCCAGCAGGCGGACAGGGGATCTATATGATGAGCAGTTCTTC. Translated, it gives CASRRTGDLYDEQFF.

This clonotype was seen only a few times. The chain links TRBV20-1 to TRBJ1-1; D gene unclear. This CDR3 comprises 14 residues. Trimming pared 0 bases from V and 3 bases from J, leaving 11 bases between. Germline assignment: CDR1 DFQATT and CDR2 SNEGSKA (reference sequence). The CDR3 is CSARDSLFDTEAFF. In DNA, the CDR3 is TGCAGTGCTAGAGATAGTCTCTTCGACACTGAAGCTTTCTTT.

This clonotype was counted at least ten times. The CDR3 nucleotides read TGTGCCATCAGGGGGGATAGCAATCAGCCCCAGCATTTT. Its protein product is CAIRGDSNQPQHF. The chain uses TRBV10-3 and TRBJ1-5; D is perhaps TRBD1 (5 bases). Trimming took 6 bases from V and 0 from J, leaving 6 bases between them. Germline CDR1 reads ENHRY; CDR2 reads SYGVKD. The CDR3 totals 13 residues.

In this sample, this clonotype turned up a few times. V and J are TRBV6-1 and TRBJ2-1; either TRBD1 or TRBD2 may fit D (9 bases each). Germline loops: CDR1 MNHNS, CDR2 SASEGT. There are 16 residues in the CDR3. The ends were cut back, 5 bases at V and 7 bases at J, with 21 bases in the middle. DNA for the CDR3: TGTGCCAGCAGTAGCGGGGGGACAGGGCTTAGGAATGAGCAGTTCTTC. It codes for CASSSGGTGLRNEQFF.

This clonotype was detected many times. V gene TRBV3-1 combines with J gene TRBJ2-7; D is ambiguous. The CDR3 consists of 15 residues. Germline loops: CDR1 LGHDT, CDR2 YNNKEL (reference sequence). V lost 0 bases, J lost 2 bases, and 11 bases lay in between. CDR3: CASSQDRVGPYEQYV. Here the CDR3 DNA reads TGTGCCAGCAGCCAAGATCGGGTAGGGCCCTACGAGCAGTACGTC.

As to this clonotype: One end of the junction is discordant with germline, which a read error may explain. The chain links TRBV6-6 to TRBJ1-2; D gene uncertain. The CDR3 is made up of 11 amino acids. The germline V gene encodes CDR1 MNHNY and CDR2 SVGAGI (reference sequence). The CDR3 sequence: CASSHNFGYIF. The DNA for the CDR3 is TGTGCCAGCAGCCATAATTTTGGCTACATCTTC.

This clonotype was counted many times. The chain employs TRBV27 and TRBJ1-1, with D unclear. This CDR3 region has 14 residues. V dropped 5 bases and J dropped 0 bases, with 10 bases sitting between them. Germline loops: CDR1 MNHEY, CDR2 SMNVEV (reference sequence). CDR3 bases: TGTGCCAGCAGTAAACAGCACATGAACACTGAAGCTTTCTTT. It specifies CASSKQHMNTEAFF.

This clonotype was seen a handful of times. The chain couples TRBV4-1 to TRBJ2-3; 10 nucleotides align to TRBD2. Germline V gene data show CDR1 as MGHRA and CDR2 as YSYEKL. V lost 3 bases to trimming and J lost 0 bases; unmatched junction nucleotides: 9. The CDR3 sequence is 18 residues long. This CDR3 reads CASSHTGTSAVSTDTQYF. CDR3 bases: TGCGCCAGCAGCCATACCGGGACTAGCGCCGTTAGCACAGATACGCAGTATTTT.